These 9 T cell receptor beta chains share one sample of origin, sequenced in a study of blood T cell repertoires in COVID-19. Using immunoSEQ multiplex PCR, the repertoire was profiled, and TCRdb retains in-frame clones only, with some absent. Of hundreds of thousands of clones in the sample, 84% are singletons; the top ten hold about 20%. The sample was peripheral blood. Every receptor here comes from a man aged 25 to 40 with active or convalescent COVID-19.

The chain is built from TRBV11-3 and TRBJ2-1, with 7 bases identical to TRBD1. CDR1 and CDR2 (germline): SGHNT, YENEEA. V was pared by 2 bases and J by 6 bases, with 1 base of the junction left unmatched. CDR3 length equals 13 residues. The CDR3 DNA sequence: TGTGCCAGCAGCTTACAGGGGGTCAATGAGCAGTTCTTC. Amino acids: CASSLQGVNEQFF.

CDR3 protein: CASSQVGRETQYF. The DNA of the CDR3 is TGTGCCAGCAGCCAAGTTGGGCGAGAGACCCAGTACTTC. The chain recombines TRBV4-2 with TRBJ2-5; D remains unclear. The CDR3 contains 13 residues. Germline V gene sequence: CDR1 LGHNA, CDR2 YNFKEQ. Trimming removed 1 base from V and 4 bases from J, with 7 bases in between.

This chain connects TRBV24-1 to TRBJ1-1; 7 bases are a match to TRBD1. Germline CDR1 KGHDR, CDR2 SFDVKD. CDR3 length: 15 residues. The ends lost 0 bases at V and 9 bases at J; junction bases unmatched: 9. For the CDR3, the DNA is TGTGCCACCAGTGATTTGGCGCCCCAGGGGGTTAAAGCTTTCTTT. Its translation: CATSDLAPQGVKAFF.

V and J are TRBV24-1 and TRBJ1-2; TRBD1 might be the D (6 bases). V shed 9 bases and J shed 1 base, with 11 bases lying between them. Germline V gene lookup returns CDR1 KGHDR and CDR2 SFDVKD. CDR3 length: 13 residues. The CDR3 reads CATSEGHNYGYTF. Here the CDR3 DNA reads TGTGCCACCTCCGAGGGACATAACTATGGCTACACCTTC.

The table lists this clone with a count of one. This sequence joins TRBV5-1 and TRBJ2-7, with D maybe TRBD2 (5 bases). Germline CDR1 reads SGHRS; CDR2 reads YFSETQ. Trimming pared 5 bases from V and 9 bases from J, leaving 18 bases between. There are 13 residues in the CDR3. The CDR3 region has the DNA TGCGCCAGCAGGGAACCCGTCGGGATTGTGCAGTACTTC. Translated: CASREPVGIVQYF.

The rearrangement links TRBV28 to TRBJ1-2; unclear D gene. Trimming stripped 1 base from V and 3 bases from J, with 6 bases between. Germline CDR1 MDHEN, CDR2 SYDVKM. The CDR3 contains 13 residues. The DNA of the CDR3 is TGTGCCAGCAGTTTATTGCAGTACTATGGCTACACCTTC. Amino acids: CASSLLQYYGYTF.

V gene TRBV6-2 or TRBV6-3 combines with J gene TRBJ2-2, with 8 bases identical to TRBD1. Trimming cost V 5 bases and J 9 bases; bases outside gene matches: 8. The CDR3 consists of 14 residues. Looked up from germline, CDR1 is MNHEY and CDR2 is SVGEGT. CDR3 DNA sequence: TGTGCCAGCAGTCCCCAGGGGGCGTTGCGGGAGCTGTTTTTT. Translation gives CASSPQGALRELFF.

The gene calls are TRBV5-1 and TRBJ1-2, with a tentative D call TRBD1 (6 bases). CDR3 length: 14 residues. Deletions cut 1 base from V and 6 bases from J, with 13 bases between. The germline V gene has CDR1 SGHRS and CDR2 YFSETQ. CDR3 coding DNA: TGCGCCAGCAGCTTGACCCGGACAGACGATGGCTACACCTTC. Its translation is CASSLTRTDDGYTF.

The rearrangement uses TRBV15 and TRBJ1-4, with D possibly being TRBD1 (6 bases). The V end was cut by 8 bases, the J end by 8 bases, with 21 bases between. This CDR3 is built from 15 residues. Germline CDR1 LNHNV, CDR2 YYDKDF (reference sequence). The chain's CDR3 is CATRDDRSWGEKLFF. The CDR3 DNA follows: TGTGCCACCCGAGATGACAGGTCGTGGGGCGAAAAACTGTTTTTT.